Listed here is a single T cell receptor (beta chain). This sample was included in a study of control samples from healthy donors and cancer patients. The protocol was immunoSEQ multiplex PCR, while the TCRdb copy is restricted to in-frame clones and leaves out a portion. The data contain about 100,000 clones, more than 85% of them seen just once; the ten biggest clones take up 18%. The CDR3 contains 14 residues. V was trimmed by 0 bases and J by 5 bases, leaving 13 bases between them. Germline V CDR1 and CDR2: GTSNPN, SVGIG (reference sequence). This rearrangement joins TRBV30 to TRBJ2-5; tentatively, D is TRBD1 (5 bases). This sequence originates from a woman aged 50 to 65 in good health. The sequenced sample consisted of blood. Here the CDR3 DNA reads TGTGCCTGGAGTGTTCCCAGGGCCTATGAGACCCAGTACTTC. Translation gives CAWSVPRAYETQYF. Filled out from reference TRBV30 and TRBJ2-5, the complete variable domain reads SQTIHQWPATLVQPVGSPLSLECTVEGTSNPNLYWYRQAAGRGLQLLFYSVGIGQISSEVPQNLSASRPQDRQFILSSKKLLLSDSGFYLCAWSVPRAYETQYFGPGTRLLVL.